Listed below are T cell receptor beta chains from one sample, sequenced in a study of blood T cells in healthy people across ages. A single record per CDR3 protein comes from TCRdb applying MiXCR to the 5' RACE reads. The sample consists of approximately 1,000,000 distinct CDR3 sequences, about two fifths of them appearing once. Input material: blood. These receptors were obtained from a man between 18 and 29 years old in good health. CDR3s include the opening cysteine and the closing phenylalanine or tryptophan. D genes are given only for firm matches. Some rows mark clone size as missing; the rest say once, few, many or name a class of expanded clone.

clone size: .; J gene: TRBJ2-5; D gene: .; V gene: TRBV12-3/TRBV12-4; CDR3 DNA: TGTGCCAGCAGTCTAGGCGGGTTTTTGGAGACCCAGTACTTC; CDR3 protein: CASSLGGFLETQYF
clone size: .; J gene: TRBJ2-1; D gene: .; V gene: TRBV28; CDR3 DNA: TGTGCCAGCAGTCTGGGGACCACCTGCAATGAGCAGTTCTTC; CDR3 protein: CASSLGTTCNEQFF
clone size: .; J gene: TRBJ2-5; D gene: TRBD1; V gene: TRBV25-1; CDR3 DNA: TGTGCCAGCACAGGGACAGAGGTCAATGAGCAGTACTTC; CDR3 protein: CASTGTEVNEQYF
clone size: .; J gene: TRBJ1-4; D gene: .; V gene: TRBV7-9; CDR3 DNA: TGTGCCAGCAGTCTCCCGCGGGCAGGGTCGAATGAAAAACTGTTTTTT; CDR3 protein: CASSLPRAGSNEKLFF
clone size: .; J gene: TRBJ1-2; D gene: .; V gene: TRBV4-3; CDR3 DNA: TGCGCCAGCAGCCTATCTTCAGGGATCGACTATGGCTACACCTTC; CDR3 protein: CASSLSSGIDYGYTF
clone size: few; J gene: TRBJ2-3; D gene: TRBD1; V gene: TRBV12-3/TRBV12-4; CDR3 DNA: TGTGCCAGCAGCCCGTCCGACAGGGGGCTGGATACGCAGTATTTT; CDR3 protein: CASSPSDRGLDTQYF
clone size: .; J gene: TRBJ1-2; D gene: TRBD1; V gene: TRBV12-5; CDR3 DNA: TGTGCTAGTGGCGTGGGACAGGGGATTGTTAACTATGGCTACACCTTC; CDR3 protein: CASGVGQGIVNYGYTF
clone size: .; J gene: TRBJ2-3; D gene: TRBD1; V gene: TRBV6-1; CDR3 DNA: TGTGCCAGCTTCCGGACAGGGACAGATACGCAGTATTTT; CDR3 protein: CASFRTGTDTQYF
clone size: .; J gene: TRBJ2-3; D gene: TRBD2; V gene: TRBV28; CDR3 DNA: TGTGCCAGCAGCGAAACTCTAGCGGGGGGGACAGATACGCAGTATTTT; CDR3 protein: CASSETLAGGTDTQYF
clone size: few; J gene: TRBJ2-7; D gene: TRBD2; V gene: TRBV6-2/TRBV6-3; CDR3 DNA: TGTGCCAGCAGTCTAGCGGGGGTATCAAGCGAGCAGTACTTC; CDR3 protein: CASSLAGVSSEQYF
clone size: .; J gene: TRBJ2-7; D gene: .; V gene: TRBV4-2; CDR3 DNA: TGTGCCAGCAGCCAGCTTATCGGCTCGAATGAGCAGTACTTC; CDR3 protein: CASSQLIGSNEQYF
clone size: few; J gene: TRBJ1-2; D gene: .; V gene: TRBV11-2; CDR3 DNA: TGTGCCAGCAGCTTAAGGCTGTGGGGGGCGGATGGCTACACCTTC; CDR3 protein: CASSLRLWGADGYTF
clone size: .; J gene: TRBJ1-4; D gene: TRBD1; V gene: TRBV5-6; CDR3 DNA: TGTGCCAGCAGCTTCAGCGGACAGGGACCAACTAATGAAAAACTGTTTTTT; CDR3 protein: CASSFSGQGPTNEKLFF
clone size: .; J gene: TRBJ1-3; D gene: .; V gene: TRBV11-2; CDR3 DNA: TGTGCCAGCAGCGCAGCAGGGGACTCTGGAAACACCATATATTTT; CDR3 protein: CASSAAGDSGNTIYF
clone size: .; J gene: TRBJ2-1; D gene: .; V gene: TRBV3-1; CDR3 DNA: TGTGCCAGCAGCCTCCGGTCATCCGCCGGGACCCCTTATGAGCAGTTCTTC; CDR3 protein: CASSLRSSAGTPYEQFF
clone size: .; J gene: TRBJ2-2; D gene: TRBD1; V gene: TRBV6-2/TRBV6-3; CDR3 DNA: TGTGCCAGCAGTTACGGGGACAGAGTAAGGACCGGGGAGCTGTTTTTT; CDR3 protein: CASSYGDRVRTGELFF
clone size: .; J gene: TRBJ2-2; D gene: .; V gene: TRBV3-1; CDR3 DNA: TGTGCCAGCAGCCAACGCCTAGTTGGTCCCGGGGAGCTGTTTTTT; CDR3 protein: CASSQRLVGPGELFF
clone size: few; J gene: TRBJ2-3; D gene: TRBD2; V gene: TRBV20-1; CDR3 DNA: TGCAGTGCCCCCCCGACTAGCGGAGAGGGAGATACGCAGTATTTT; CDR3 protein: CSAPPTSGEGDTQYF
clone size: many; J gene: TRBJ1-4; D gene: .; V gene: TRBV13; CDR3 DNA: TGTGCCAGCAGCCGAGGGGCAACTAATGAAAAACTGTTTTTT; CDR3 protein: CASSRGATNEKLFF
clone size: few; J gene: TRBJ1-2; D gene: .; V gene: TRBV6-1; CDR3 DNA: TGTGCCAGCAGTTCCGGGGGGGCGAATTTTTATGGCTACACCTTC; CDR3 protein: CASSSGGANFYGYTF
clone size: many; J gene: TRBJ2-3; D gene: TRBD2; V gene: TRBV4-1; CDR3 DNA: TGCGCCAGCAGCCAGACTAGCGGGTATAGCACAGATACGCAGTATTTT; CDR3 protein: CASSQTSGYSTDTQYF
clone size: few; J gene: TRBJ2-1; D gene: .; V gene: TRBV12-3/TRBV12-4; CDR3 DNA: TGTGCCAGCAGCCCAGACCCGTGGGAGCAGTTCTTC; CDR3 protein: CASSPDPWEQFF
clone size: .; J gene: TRBJ2-7; D gene: TRBD1; V gene: TRBV6-2/TRBV6-3; CDR3 DNA: TGTGCCAGCAGACCAGATCACCGGGACAGGGTAACCTACGAGCAGTACTTC; CDR3 protein: CASRPDHRDRVTYEQYF
clone size: .; J gene: TRBJ1-4; D gene: .; V gene: TRBV2; CDR3 DNA: TGTGCCAGTGTTATAGACGGTGCAACTAATAAAAAACTGTTTTTT; CDR3 protein: CASVIDGATNKKLFF
clone size: .; J gene: TRBJ2-3; D gene: .; V gene: TRBV14; CDR3 DNA: TGTGCCAGCAGCCAAGATCCCGGGACTCCCTCGCCCACAGATACGCAGTATTTT; CDR3 protein: CASSQDPGTPSPTDTQYF
clone size: .; J gene: TRBJ1-1; D gene: .; V gene: TRBV4-3; CDR3 DNA: TGCGCCAGCAGCCAAGCAATACCGAACACTGAAGCTTTCTTT; CDR3 protein: CASSQAIPNTEAFF
clone size: .; J gene: TRBJ2-1; D gene: .; V gene: TRBV4-1; CDR3 DNA: TGCGCCAGCGGCCCAGACGCTAGCCAGACCTACAATGAGCAGTTCTTC; CDR3 protein: CASGPDASQTYNEQFF
clone size: .; J gene: TRBJ1-2; D gene: .; V gene: TRBV20-1; CDR3 DNA: TGCAGTGCTAGGTACACAGGGAACTATGGCTACACCTTC; CDR3 protein: CSARYTGNYGYTF
clone size: .; J gene: TRBJ1-1; D gene: TRBD1; V gene: TRBV3-1; CDR3 DNA: TGTGCCAGCAGCGCCGGGGACAGGGCCATGAACACTGAAGCTTTCTTT; CDR3 protein: CASSAGDRAMNTEAFF
clone size: .; J gene: TRBJ1-2; D gene: .; V gene: TRBV20-1; CDR3 DNA: TGCAGTGCTAAGGGTCCCACAGGGACCGGCTACACGTTC; CDR3 protein: CSAKGPTGTGYTF
clone size: .; J gene: TRBJ2-3; D gene: TRBD1; V gene: TRBV5-1; CDR3 DNA: TGCGCCAGCAGCTTGACCGGGACAGGACTTCCTAGCACAGATACGCAGTATTTT; CDR3 protein: CASSLTGTGLPSTDTQYF
clone size: few; J gene: TRBJ1-1; D gene: TRBD1; V gene: TRBV29-1; CDR3 DNA: TGCAGCGCCCCGACAGGGAACACTAAAGCTTTCTTT; CDR3 protein: CSAPTGNTKAFF
clone size: .; J gene: TRBJ2-2; D gene: TRBD2; V gene: TRBV29-1; CDR3 DNA: TGCAGCGTAACCGTGGGAGGGGCCGTGGAGCTGTTTTTT; CDR3 protein: CSVTVGGAVELFF
clone size: few; J gene: TRBJ1-2; D gene: .; V gene: TRBV4-1; CDR3 DNA: TGCGCCAGCAGCCAAGACCGGACTGATGGCTACACCTTC; CDR3 protein: CASSQDRTDGYTF
clone size: few; J gene: TRBJ2-5; D gene: TRBD2; V gene: TRBV5-1; CDR3 DNA: TGCGCCAGCGCCGGACTAGCGGGCTTGGAGCAGTACTTC; CDR3 protein: CASAGLAGLEQYF
clone size: .; J gene: TRBJ2-1; D gene: TRBD2; V gene: TRBV6-5; CDR3 DNA: TGTGCCAGCAGTTACGGTTCCCGGGGGGTACTCAATGAGCAGTTCTTC; CDR3 protein: CASSYGSRGVLNEQFF
clone size: .; J gene: TRBJ2-5; D gene: TRBD2; V gene: TRBV20-1; CDR3 DNA: TGCAGTGCCACTGGACTAGCGGGGAACCAAGAGACCCAGTACTTC; CDR3 protein: CSATGLAGNQETQYF
clone size: .; J gene: TRBJ1-6; D gene: .; V gene: TRBV6-6; CDR3 DNA: TGTGCCAGCAGCCCGGGACCAGGATTTAATTCACCCCTCCACTTT; CDR3 protein: CASSPGPGFNSPLHF
clone size: .; J gene: TRBJ1-5; D gene: TRBD1; V gene: TRBV12-3/TRBV12-4; CDR3 DNA: TGTGCCAGCAGCTCGTCCCGGGACAGGGTTGGAGGGCATCAGCCCCAGCATTTT; CDR3 protein: CASSSSRDRVGGHQPQHF
clone size: few; J gene: TRBJ2-5; D gene: .; V gene: TRBV28; CDR3 DNA: TGTGCCAGCATGAGCCGTAGATCGAACAATGAGCAGTACTTC; CDR3 protein: CASMSRRSNNEQYF
clone size: .; J gene: TRBJ2-1; D gene: .; V gene: TRBV20-1; CDR3 DNA: TGCAGTACAAACCCTGTTCTGAGCTCCTACAATGAGCAGTTCTTC; CDR3 protein: CSTNPVLSSYNEQFF
clone size: .; J gene: TRBJ1-1; D gene: .; V gene: TRBV4-3; CDR3 DNA: TGCGCCAGCAGCCAGGCAGGGGTCGGAAACACTGAAGCTTTCTTT; CDR3 protein: CASSQAGVGNTEAFF
clone size: .; J gene: TRBJ1-6; D gene: .; V gene: TRBV4-2; CDR3 DNA: TGTGCCAGCAGCCAAGTTAAGGGTCAAAGTCCTTCACCCCTCCACTTT; CDR3 protein: CASSQVKGQSPSPLHF
clone size: .; J gene: TRBJ2-3; D gene: .; V gene: TRBV7-9; CDR3 DNA: TGTGCCAGCAACCCTAAAGACCGCCCGGGCGACACAGATACGCAGTATTTT; CDR3 protein: CASNPKDRPGDTDTQYF